This T cell receptor (beta chain) is drawn from a study of CD8+CD57+ T cells in acquired aplastic anemia (dated by TCRdb to 2017 to 2018). Regarding the study in general: Extracted DNA from sorted CD4+ and CD8+ cells averaged about 3 ug, ranging from roughly 0.19 to 27.4 ug. A CD8+CD57+ expansion meant a frequency higher than the mean frequency seen in healthy subjects.

Genomic DNA was used as template for profiling of TCR beta VDJ combinations and CDR3 sequences. An Illumina HiSeq 2000 was used for TCR repertoire sequencing. On the study's bioinformatics: Repertoires were assessed using TRBV/TRBJ rearrangement plots, CDR3 size and DJ length profiles, and Simpson's diversity index. The most abundant DNA sequence in the deep sequencing data was defined as the immunodominant clone. CDR3 amino acid sequences were screened for sharing across subjects and were compared with published repertoires and the VDJdb database. In TCRdb, the public reads were trimmed at Q25 with fastp and aligned with MiXCR, with productive beta chains retained. All rows with the same CDR3 protein become a single entry with the most common DNA and genes. For this entry, the V and J calls and clone size follow TCRdb and not the study's own pipeline. The sample contains 150,000 to 200,000 distinct CDR3 sequences, roughly half of them found a single time. About 1.7% of the sample goes to the ten largest clones.

What the work shows at the level of the full study, not this receptor alone: Although under 35 CD8+ CDR3 sequences were shared by patients and controls, these sequences appeared highly expressed in patients and within the immunodominant clones of patients. Patients and healthy controls showed no significant difference in CD8+ Simpson's diversity (P=0.060).

This clonotype was observed a few times. Its cognate antigen has yet to be identified. Per-base qualities were not stored, and no clone one base away is much larger. The junction shows trimming of 7 bases on V and 4 bases on J, and the gene matches do not reach 12 bases of it. From the cysteine through the phenylalanine, the CDR3 covers 15 amino acids. Only the CDR3 DNA is retained, 45 bases long and in frame from the first base. CDR1 and CDR2, looked up from the germline V gene, are SQVTM and ANQGSEA. Expansion of CD8+CD57+ cells had been shown by flow cytometry in the patients chosen for sequencing. All patients had severe acquired aplastic anemia diagnosed by International Study of Aplastic Anemia and Agranulocytosis and Camitta criteria. No patient had received any therapy when blood was sampled. In this study, sorted CD4+ and CD8+ T cells from the blood of healthy subjects and of severe aplastic anemia patients had their TCR repertoires deep-sequenced. In the USA, patient enrollment took place under clinicaltrials.gov protocols 00001620, 01623167, 00001397, 00071045, 00081523 and 00961064. Ficoll-Paque density gradient centrifugation was used to isolate peripheral blood mononuclear cells. Before DNA extraction, CD4+ and CD8+ T cells were sorted with FACS or magnetic beads.

The source material was sorted CD4+, CD8+, or CD8+CD57+ T cells (not recorded which) from PBMCs. The V and J segments used are TRBV29-1 and TRBJ2-1, and TRBD2 matches 8 of the central bases. The TCR sequence derives from a human donor with aplastic anemia. The DNA reads TGCAGCGCCCGCACTCAACTAGCGGAATACAATGAGCAGTTCTTC. Its translation reads: CSARTQLAEYNEQFF.